The 26 T cell receptor beta chains given below trace back to one sample, sequenced in a study of blood T cells in healthy people across ages (dated by TCRdb to the mid-2010s). Libraries were made using 5' RACE. TCRdb records Illumina HiSeq 2500 as the sequencer. A second about 6 to 11 cycle PCR used a sample-barcoded 5' primer and a J-beta primer mix. TCRdb reprocessing: public reads trimmed at Q25 with fastp, clones called with MiXCR, in-frame beta chains kept. Rows are unified per CDR3 protein, each entry keeping the most common DNA and genes. The sample table lists 700,000 or so distinct CDR3 sequences, around 41% of them with a count of one. The ten largest clones capture around 30% of the sample. The sequenced sample was blood. The receptors here all came from a man older than 75 in good health.

This clonotype was seen a few times. The V gene is TRBV3-1, the J gene TRBJ2-2; D is unresolved. V shed 2 bases and J shed 5 bases, with 3 bases lying between them. From germline, CDR1 is LGHDT and CDR2 YNNKEL (reference sequence). The CDR3 runs 12 residues. The DNA for the CDR3 is TGTGCCAGCAGCCAACGTACCGGGGAGCTGTTTTTT. Translation: CASSQRTGELFF.

Notes on this clonotype: A much larger clonotype is one base distant, so this may be a read error. The chain uses TRBV3-1 and TRBJ2-4, with D hard to call. Germline assignment: CDR1 LGHDT and CDR2 YNNKEL (reference sequence). Trimming removed 4 bases at V and 7 bases at J, with 11 bases between. The CDR3 spans 13 residues. In DNA form, the CDR3 reads TGTGCCAGCAGCCGAGCGCGAGGCAACATTCAGTACTTC. This encodes CASSRARGNIQYF.

Many counts were recorded for this clonotype. This may come from a read error, since a much larger clone is one base off. The chain joins TRBV20-1 to TRBJ2-3; 7 nucleotides match TRBD2. This CDR3 has 14 amino acids. Germline V CDR1 and CDR2: DFQATT, SNEGSKA (reference sequence). The trim removed 6 bases at V and 4 bases at J, leaving 10 bases unmatched. The CDR3 here is CSAPGGSPADTQYF. The CDR3, as DNA: TGCAGTGCGCCGGGAGGCTCACCCGCAGATACGCAGTATTTT.

The chain employs TRBV7-2 and TRBJ1-6, with 7 bases identical to TRBD1. Germline-derived CDR1 and CDR2 are SGHTA and FQGNSA. With V trimmed by 4 bases and J by 14 bases, 14 bases remained unmatched. The CDR3 length is 15 residues. CDR3 DNA sequence: TGTGCCAGCAGCTCCTGGATTTGGACAGGCTCTTCCCTCCACTTT. Protein sequence: CASSSWIWTGSSLHF.

The sample holds a few counts of this clonotype. The chain joins TRBV4-2 to TRBJ1-1; 11 bases are shared with TRBD1. Looked up from germline, CDR1 is LGHNA and CDR2 is YNFKEQ. There are 13 residues in the CDR3. Trimming cost V 7 bases and J 11 bases; bases outside gene matches: 9. This CDR3 reads CASTLDRGQGAFF. The DNA for the CDR3 is TGTGCCAGCACCTTGGACAGGGGGCAAGGGGCTTTCTTT.

This clonotype was found a few times. The V gene is TRBV5-4, the J gene TRBJ2-7; 15 bases fit TRBD2. V dropped 4 bases and J dropped 5; count of bases not matched to a gene: 13. The CDR3 contains 18 residues. CDR1 is SGHNT, CDR2 YYREEE, per germline (reference sequence). CDR3 coding DNA: TGTGCCAGCAGCCCCTGGGGACTAGCGGGAGGCCGAATCGACGAGCAGTACTTC. Translated: CASSPWGLAGGRIDEQYF. Full variable domain (remainder filled in from reference TRBV5-4 and TRBJ2-7): ETGVTQSPTHLIKTRGQQVTLRCSSQSGHNTVSWYQQALGQGPQFIFQYYREEENGRGNFPPRFSGLQFPNYSSELNVNALELDDSALYLCASSPWGLAGGRIDEQYFGPGTRLTVT.

The sample holds one count of this clonotype. This chain links TRBV12-3 or TRBV12-4 with TRBJ2-1, with a weak D call TRBD2 (5 bases). The V gene lost 1 base and the J gene lost 9 bases, with 19 bases spanning the gap. This CDR3 contains 16 residues. The CDR3 DNA reads as TGTGCCAGCAGTTTAGTGGCTAGCTCGGGAAGGGCTGAGCAGTTCTTC. Its protein is CASSLVASSGRAEQFF.

V usage is TRBV27 and J usage is TRBJ1-4; D is uncertain. The CDR3 contains 16 residues. Looked up from germline, CDR1 is MNHEY and CDR2 is SMNVEV (reference sequence). V was clipped by 5 bases and J by 5 bases, with 18 bases between them. The CDR3 coding sequence is TGTGCCAGCAGTCCTACAACTCCTGCGGGGAATGAAAAACTGTTTTTT. The encoded protein is CASSPTTPAGNEKLFF. Variable domain in full (rest from reference TRBV27 and TRBJ1-4): EAQVTQNPRYLITVTGKKLTVTCSQNMNHEYMSWYRQDPGLGLRQIYYSMNVEVTDKGDVPEGYKVSRKEKRNFPLILESPSPNQTSLYFCASSPTTPAGNEKLFFGSGTQLSVL.

Remarks on this clonotype: The junction departs from the called germline gene at one end, perhaps through a read error. V gene TRBV3-1 combines with J gene TRBJ2-7; TRBD2 matches 9 bases. CDR1 is LGHDT, CDR2 YNNKEL, per germline (reference sequence). CDR3 length equals 16 residues. The CDR3 reads CASCQRGARASYEQYF. Written as DNA, the CDR3 is TGTGCCAGCTGCCAGCGGGGGGCTAGGGCCTCCTACGAGCAGTACTTC.

The chain combines TRBV28 with TRBJ1-5, with 8 bases lining up with TRBD1. This CDR3 has 16 amino acids. Germline V gene data show CDR1 as MDHEN and CDR2 as SYDVKM. V was pared by 5 bases and J by 6 bases, with 12 bases of the junction left unmatched. The CDR3, as DNA: TGTGCCAGCAGTCTTGACATTGGACAGGGAGGTCAGCCCCAGCATTTT. Its translation: CASSLDIGQGGQPQHF. Using reference TRBV28 and TRBJ1-5 for the parts outside the CDR3, the full variable domain is DVKVTQSSRYLVKRTGEKVFLECVQDMDHENMFWYRQDPGLGLRLIYFSYDVKMKEKGDIPEGYSVSREKKERFSLILESASTNQTSMYLCASSLDIGQGGQPQHFGDGTRLSIL.

The V gene is TRBV5-4, the J gene TRBJ2-3; no firm D call. The CDR3 has 13 amino acids. Germline V gene sequence: CDR1 SGHNT, CDR2 YYREEE (reference sequence). V lost 0 bases to trimming and J lost 5 bases, with 7 bases between them. Here the CDR3 reads CASSLGPGDTQYF. The CDR3 DNA reads TGTGCCAGCAGCTTGGGACCCGGAGATACGCAGTATTTT.

The CDR3 bases are TGCGCCAGCAGCTTGGCCGAGTGGTACAATGAGCAGTTCTTC. It yields the protein CASSLAEWYNEQFF. The gene calls are TRBV5-1 and TRBJ2-1, with no clear D. The germline gives CDR1 SGHRS, CDR2 YFSETQ. The CDR3 has 14 amino acids. The V gene lost 0 bases and the J gene lost 4 bases, with 8 bases spanning the gap.

Written as DNA, the CDR3 is TGCAGCGTTGATATCGGGGGGCAGGCCTATGGCTACACCTTC. Protein sequence: CSVDIGGQAYGYTF. The genes are TRBV29-1 and TRBJ1-2, with TRBD1 as a possible D gene (6 bases). CDR1 is SQVTM, CDR2 ANQGSEA, per germline. The ends were cut back, 3 bases at V and 4 bases at J, with 15 bases in the middle. The CDR3 runs to 14 residues.

The gene calls are TRBV11-3 and TRBJ2-7; D gene unclear. Germline values: CDR1 SGHNT, CDR2 YENEEA. The CDR3 covers 14 residues. Trimming cost V 2 bases and J 4 bases, with 12 bases left between them. The CDR3 protein is CASSLRTIGYEQYF. The CDR3, as DNA: TGTGCCAGCAGCTTAAGAACAATAGGGTACGAGCAGTACTTC.

A word on this clonotype: Sequence at one end of the junction differs from germline and may be a read error. This chain uses TRBV6-1 with TRBJ2-1; 14 nucleotides line up with TRBD2. The CDR3 contains 15 residues. Germline V gene data show CDR1 as MNHNS and CDR2 as SASEGT. The CDR3 coding sequence is TGTGCCAGCTGGGGACTAGCGGGGGCGGGCAATGAGCGGTACTTC. This sequence encodes CASWGLAGAGNERYF.

This clonotype was seen a few times. The chain has TRBV7-2 and TRBJ1-5; no reliable D call. Germline lookup yields CDR1 SGHTA and CDR2 FQGNSA. The CDR3 covers 15 residues. Trimming left V 5 bases short and J 0 bases short, with 11 bases between. CDR3 sequence: CASSDGLGSNQPQHF. CDR3 DNA sequence: TGTGCCAGCAGCGACGGGTTGGGTAGCAATCAGCCCCAGCATTTT. Based on the CDR3 plus reference TRBV7-2 and TRBJ1-5, the full variable domain is GAGVSQSPSNKVTEKGKDVELRCDPISGHTALYWYRQSLGQGLEFLIYFQGNSAPDKSGLPSDRFSAERTGGSVSTLTIQRTQQEDSAVYLCASSDGLGSNQPQHFGDGTRLSIL.

The chain couples TRBV25-1 to TRBJ1-5; D is ambiguous. The CDR3 totals 14 residues. Trimming took 5 bases from V and 9 from J, leaving 17 bases between them. The germline V gene encodes CDR1 MGHDK and CDR2 SYGVNS. The CDR3 here is CASSTAGGLRPQHF. CDR3 coding DNA: TGTGCCAGCAGTACTGCTGGTGGGTTGCGGCCCCAGCATTTT.

This clonotype was counted between two and nine times. The genes are TRBV20-1 and TRBJ1-1; tentatively, D is TRBD1 (6 bases). CDR1 and CDR2 (germline): DFQATT, SNEGSKA (reference sequence). V lost 3 bases and J lost 0, with 8 bases in between. CDR3 length equals 13 residues. For the CDR3, the DNA is TGCAGTGCTAGGACAGGCCTGAACACTGAAGCTTTCTTT. Residues: CSARTGLNTEAFF.

This chain joins TRBV7-2 and TRBJ2-5; 7 bases fit TRBD2. Germline CDR1 SGHTA, CDR2 FQGNSA. The length of the CDR3 is 16 residues. Unmatched junction bases numbered 11, after V lost 5 bases and J lost 2 bases. The CDR3 DNA is TGTGCCAGCAGCCCACTACCCGCGGGAGTTCAAGAGACCCAGTACTTC. Its translation is CASSPLPAGVQETQYF.

The rearrangement joins TRBV7-2 to TRBJ2-3, with 7 bases identical to TRBD1. There are 15 residues in the CDR3. Germline V gene data show CDR1 as SGHTA and CDR2 as FQGNSA. J was trimmed by 2 bases and V by 6 bases; bases with no gene match: 8. CDR3: CASRPLGQPTDTQYF. In DNA, the CDR3 is TGTGCCAGCAGACCCCTGGGACAGCCCACAGATACGCAGTATTTT.

V and J are TRBV5-6 and TRBJ1-6; 7 bases match TRBD1. V was pared by 4 bases and J by 3 bases, with 10 bases of the junction left unmatched. CDR1 SGHDT and CDR2 YYEEEE come from the germline V gene. The CDR3 is 17 residues long. The CDR3 loop is CASSRGQDSFYNSPLHF. CDR3 DNA sequence: TGTGCCAGCAGCCGTGGACAGGACTCCTTCTATAATTCACCCCTCCACTTT.

A single count supports this clonotype. This chain links TRBV12-3 or TRBV12-4 with TRBJ1-6, with 8 nucleotides matching TRBD1. V shed 6 bases and J 9 bases; nucleotides not matched to a gene: 10. This CDR3 has 15 amino acids. DNA for the CDR3: TGTGCCAGCAGCCCCGGACAGGGCCGAGTTTCACCCCTCCACTTT. This sequence encodes CASSPGQGRVSPLHF.

The genes are TRBV19 and TRBJ2-7; TRBD1 aligns across 8 bases. With V trimmed by 3 bases and J by 7 bases, 11 bases remained unmatched. Germline CDR1 LNHDA, CDR2 SQIVND (reference sequence). The CDR3 sequence is 15 residues long. The CDR3 DNA follows: TGTGCCAGTAGTATTCAGGGGGCCCCTTACAATGAGCAGTACTTC. Protein: CASSIQGAPYNEQYF.

In its sample, this clonotype was seen many times. V is TRBV4-1 and J is TRBJ2-2; D is unclear. V was shortened by 4 bases and J by 5 bases, with 5 bases between the two germline ends. CDR1 MGHRA and CDR2 YSYEKL come from the germline V gene. The CDR3 is 12 amino acids. The CDR3 region is CASSPHTGELFF. The CDR3 coding sequence is TGCGCCAGCAGCCCACATACCGGGGAGCTGTTTTTT.

This chain joins TRBV18 and TRBJ2-3, with TRBD1 identical over 8 bases. J was trimmed by 0 bases and V by 4 bases; bases with no gene match: 3. Germline V CDR1 and CDR2: KGHSH, LQKENI. This CDR3 spans 15 amino acids. The CDR3 here is CASSQRTGSTDTQYF. In nucleotides, the CDR3 is TGTGCCAGCTCACAAAGGACAGGGAGCACAGATACGCAGTATTTT.

V gene TRBV29-1 combines with J gene TRBJ2-1; no definite D call. V lost 3 bases and J 5 bases, leaving 11 bases between the germline ends. CDR1 and CDR2 from the germline V gene are SQVTM and ANQGSEA. The CDR3 extends over 13 amino acids. In DNA form, the CDR3 reads TGCAGCGTTGAGCCCCGGCTGCACAATGAGCAGTTCTTC. It specifies CSVEPRLHNEQFF.